Below, 14 T cell receptor beta chains from the same sample are listed, as sequenced in a study of blood T cells in healthy people across ages. PCR was performed a second time for about 7 to 11 cycles using a sample-barcoded 5' primer and a J-beta primer mix. MiXCR, applied by TCRdb to the 5' RACE reads, yields one record per CDR3 protein. Altogether about 650,000 distinct CDR3 sequences are present, approximately 52% being singletons, with the ten largest covering approximately 13%. Sequences were obtained from blood. Receptors originate from a woman over 75 in good health.

A remark on this clonotype: This could be a read error, since a much larger clone is one nucleotide away. This chain connects TRBV27 to TRBJ2-1, with D perhaps TRBD2 (6 bases). The closer fit of TRBJ2-7 to the DNA end suggests the J call may be wrong. In germline, CDR1 is MNHEY, CDR2 SMNVEV (reference sequence). The length of the CDR3 is 15 residues. Written as DNA, the CDR3 is TGTGCCAGCAGTTTGGGACTCATAACCTACAATGAGCAGTACTTC. This codes for CASSLGLITYNEQYF.

The chain is built from TRBV7-2 and TRBJ2-5, with a tentative D call TRBD2 (5 bases). The CDR3 is made up of 14 amino acids. Germline V gives CDR1 SGHTA, CDR2 FQGNSA. Trimming took off 1 base at V and 6 bases at J, with 12 bases between the two ends. CDR3 residues: CASSLVEGVKTQYF. CDR3 DNA: TGTGCCAGCAGCTTAGTAGAGGGAGTGAAGACCCAGTACTTC.

This clonotype was detected ten times or more. The genes are TRBV6-5 and TRBJ1-1; no definite D call. The CDR3 contains 12 residues. Germline CDR1 is MNHEY and CDR2 is SVGAGI. Trimming shortened V by 2 bases and J by 10 bases, and 11 bases separated the two germline ends. CDR3 protein: CASSYPPGVAFF. CDR3 nucleotide sequence: TGTGCCAGCAGTTACCCCCCGGGCGTAGCTTTCTTT.

The chain employs TRBV27 and TRBJ2-5, with 7 bases aligning to TRBD2. J gave up 7 bases and V 7 bases, and 12 bases lay outside the gene matches. The CDR3 consists of 14 residues. CDR1 and CDR2 (germline): MNHEY, SMNVEV (reference sequence). CDR3 sequence reads: CASTTRGELGTQYF. In DNA form, the CDR3 reads TGTGCCAGCACCACACGGGGGGAATTAGGGACCCAGTACTTC.

As for this clonotype: One base away lies a much larger clone, so this may be a sequencing read error. This chain connects TRBV7-2 to TRBJ2-5; maybe TRBD1 (6 bases). The CDR3 loop spans 13 amino acids. V was trimmed by 5 bases and J by 6 bases, leaving 13 bases between them. In germline, CDR1 is SGHTA, CDR2 FQGNSA. CDR3 sequence: CASSQGPEKTQYF. CDR3 bases: TGTGCCAGCAGCCAGGGGCCTGAAAAGACCCAGTACTTC.

This clonotype was detected many times. The chain employs TRBV14 and TRBJ1-2; a weak D match, TRBD1 (5 bases). The V end lost 3 bases, the J end lost 5 bases, and 10 bases lay between the germline ends. The CDR3 contains 13 residues. CDR1 and CDR2 (germline): SGHDN, FVKESK. The CDR3 reads CASSQGQGYGYTF. CDR3 coding DNA: TGTGCCAGCAGCCAGGGGCAAGGGTATGGCTACACCTTC.

Many counts were recorded for this clonotype. The J gene is TRBJ2-7, the V gene TRBV10-1; the D is unclear. The germline V gene has CDR1 WNHNN and CDR2 SYGVQD (reference sequence). The CDR3 length is 12 residues. Trimming shortened V by 2 bases and J by 7 bases, and 9 bases separated the two germline ends. CDR3 amino acids: CASSEQTGEQYF. The CDR3 DNA reads TGCGCCAGCAGTGAGCAGACTGGGGAGCAGTACTTC.

This chain links TRBV27 with TRBJ2-5; D is perhaps TRBD2 (5 bases). CDR1 is MNHEY and CDR2 is SMNVEV in the germline V gene (reference sequence). The V gene lost 8 bases and the J gene lost 2 bases, with 12 bases spanning the gap. The CDR3 contains 13 residues. In nucleotides, the CDR3 is TGTGCCAGCTCCGAGCGGTGGCAAGAGACCCAGTACTTC. This encodes CASSERWQETQYF.

The rearrangement uses TRBV21-1 and TRBJ1-1; the table assigns TRBD1, which was not confirmed against the DNA. TRBV21-1 is assigned pseudogene status. The CDR3 is 16 amino acids. The CDR3 loop reads CASREGQGNLNTEAFF. CDR3 nucleotide sequence: TGTGCCAGCAGGGAGGGACAGGGGAACCTGAACACTGAAGCTTTCTTT.

This clonotype was seen repeatedly, ten times or more. For the CDR3, the DNA is TGTGCCATCAGTGACCCACGACGGGGAGAGACCCAGTACTTC. Amino acids: CAISDPRRGETQYF. This chain uses TRBV10-3 with TRBJ2-5; TRBD2 might be the D (5 bases). Germline-derived CDR1 and CDR2 are ENHRY and SYGVKD. The ends were cut back, 3 bases at V and 4 bases at J, with 12 bases in the middle. This CDR3 spans 14 amino acids.

The J gene is TRBJ2-5, the V gene TRBV7-9, with D unresolved. Per germline, CDR1 SEHNR and CDR2 FQNEAQ (reference sequence). Between the trimmed V and J ends, which lost 4 bases and 0 bases, there was a span of 6 bases. This CDR3 has 13 amino acids. The CDR3 bases are TGTGCCAGCAGCTCCAACAACCAAGAGACCCAGTACTTC. Translation gives CASSSNNQETQYF.

This clonotype has ten or more counts. The rearrangement joins TRBV12-3 or TRBV12-4 to TRBJ2-2; the D gene could be TRBD1 or TRBD2 (5 bases each). The CDR3 spans 15 residues. V lost 3 bases and J lost 0, with 8 bases in between. Here the CDR3 DNA reads TGTGCCAGCAGTTTTGGGGGAACGAACACCGGGGAGCTGTTTTTT. It translates to CASSFGGTNTGELFF.

V gene TRBV12-3 or TRBV12-4 combines with J gene TRBJ1-2; no reliable D call. CDR3 length equals 14 residues. V lost 5 bases to trimming and J lost 8 bases, with 18 bases between them. This CDR3 reads CASSPRTGVGGYTF. In nucleotides, the CDR3 is TGTGCCAGCAGTCCTAGAACGGGCGTGGGGGGCTACACCTTC.

In the case of this clonotype: A clone one base away is much larger, so this may be a read error. CDR3 sequence (DNA): TGTGCCAGCAGCCCTAGGGAAGGGGATATAAACCCCTACGAGCAGTACTTC. Protein sequence: CASSPREGDINPYEQYF. The chain joins TRBV7-9 to TRBJ2-7; the D gene is possibly TRBD1 (5 bases). This CDR3 is 17 amino acids long. Trimming removed 5 bases at V and 2 bases at J, with 22 bases between. Per the germline V gene, CDR1 is SEHNR and CDR2 is FQNEAQ (reference sequence).